This TCR beta chain was recorded in a study of blood T cell repertoires in COVID-19. Study details: The samples span acute and convalescent COVID-19 from the United States, Italy and Spain. T cells, B-cell-depleted T cells, or PBMCs supplied cDNA or gDNA.

Trimming stripped 0 bases from V and 1 base from J, with 7 bases between. CDR3 length: 14 amino acids. Germline V CDR1 and CDR2: SGHKS, YYEKEE (reference sequence). Followed longitudinally, the Seattle patients had been enrolled during active infection. As processed by the authors: Amplifying reference gene primers gave estimates of nucleated cell counts. TCRdb keeps only in-frame clones here, not all; method: immunoSEQ multiplex PCR. That table is the source of V, J and clone size, and D and trimming were worked out from the DNA. The sample holds 210,000 or so clones, approximately 80% seen once. This chain connects TRBV5-5 to TRBJ1-1; D is ambiguous. Sequencing used peripheral blood. This TCR came from a woman of 80 years or more with COVID-19, enrolled during active disease. The CDR3 loop reads CASSLDGGNTEAFF. The CDR3 region has the DNA TGTGCCAGCAGCTTGGACGGCGGGAACACTGAAGCTTTCTTT.